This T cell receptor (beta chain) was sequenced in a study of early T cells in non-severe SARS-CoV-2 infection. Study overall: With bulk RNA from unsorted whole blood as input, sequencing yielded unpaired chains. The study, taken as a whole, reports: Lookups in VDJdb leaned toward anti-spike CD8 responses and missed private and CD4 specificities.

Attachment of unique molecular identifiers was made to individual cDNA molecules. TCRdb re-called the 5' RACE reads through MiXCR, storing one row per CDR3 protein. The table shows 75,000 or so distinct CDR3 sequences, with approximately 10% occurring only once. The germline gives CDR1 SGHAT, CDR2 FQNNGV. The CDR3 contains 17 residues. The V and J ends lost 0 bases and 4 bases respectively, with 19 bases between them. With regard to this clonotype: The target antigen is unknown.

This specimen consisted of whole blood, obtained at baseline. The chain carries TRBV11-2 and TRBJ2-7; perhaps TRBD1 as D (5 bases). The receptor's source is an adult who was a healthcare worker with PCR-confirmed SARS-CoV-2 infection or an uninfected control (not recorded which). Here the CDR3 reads CASSLDFGAETGYEQYF. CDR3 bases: TGTGCCAGCAGCTTAGACTTTGGGGCAGAAACCGGATACGAGCAGTACTTC.